This entry lists 21 T cell receptor beta chains sequenced from one sample in a study of blood T cells in healthy people across ages (dated by TCRdb to the mid-2010s). The library was obtained by 5' RACE. Sequencing relied on an Illumina HiSeq 2500. A second PCR of roughly 7 to 11 cycles was performed with a sample-barcoded 5' primer and a J-beta primer mix. TCRdb reprocessed the public reads (quality trimming at Q25 with fastp, clone calling with MiXCR) and kept in-frame beta chains. Records with the same CDR3 protein are collapsed into one entry carrying the most frequent genes and DNA. The sample data list 1.5 million to 2 million distinct CDR3 sequences, and 40% to 55% of these were observed just once. The top ten clones comprise approximately 2% of the sample. Sequenced sample: blood. These receptors were taken from a woman aged 40 to 50 in good health.

Only one count was recorded for this clonotype. The V call is TRBV5-6, the J call TRBJ1-2; D is unresolved. This CDR3 is built from 18 residues. Between the trimmed V and J ends, which lost 0 bases and 1 base, there was a span of 19 bases. CDR1 is SGHDT, CDR2 YYEEEE, per germline. CDR3 in amino acids: CASSLGMPTEAYNYGYTF. The CDR3 bases are TGTGCCAGCAGCTTGGGGATGCCGACCGAGGCTTATAACTATGGCTACACCTTC.

The table lists this clonotype with a few counts. This chain uses TRBV27 with TRBJ2-1, with a possible D match to TRBD2 (5 bases). The CDR3 extends over 15 amino acids. Germline CDR1 is MNHEY and CDR2 is SMNVEV (reference sequence). Between the trimmed V and J ends, which lost 8 bases and 0 bases, there was a span of 14 bases. CDR3 residues: CASRNGLTSYNEQFF. CDR3 bases: TGTGCCAGCCGAAATGGACTCACCTCCTACAATGAGCAGTTCTTC.

The chain uses TRBV10-3 and TRBJ2-7, with TRBD1 identical over 8 bases. CDR1 and CDR2 from the germline V gene are ENHRY and SYGVKD. The CDR3 contains 15 residues. The V segment lost 6 bases and the J segment 7 bases; nucleotides outside the gene matches: 14. Written as DNA, the CDR3 is TGTGCCATCAGGGTAGGACAGGGACGGGGCCATGAGCAGTACTTC. Its translation is CAIRVGQGRGHEQYF.

The V and J genes are TRBV4-1 and TRBJ1-5; the D is unclear. V gave up 4 bases and J gave up 3 bases, with 19 bases separating them. Looked up from germline, CDR1 is MGHRA and CDR2 is YSYEKL. This CDR3 is 17 amino acids long. In DNA, the CDR3 is TGCGCCAGCAGCCCCGTCGACATGGGGTTTTCCAATCAGCCCCAGCATTTT. It yields the protein CASSPVDMGFSNQPQHF.

This chain joins TRBV6-5 and TRBJ1-2; D is unresolved. This CDR3 comprises 14 residues. The V gene's germline CDR1 is MNHEY and CDR2 SVGAGI. Trimming cost V 2 bases and J 6 bases, with 13 bases left between them. This CDR3 reads CASSYAEGRNGYTF. CDR3 coding DNA: TGTGCCAGCAGTTACGCGGAGGGAAGGAATGGCTACACCTTC.

The rearrangement links TRBV28 to TRBJ1-2; D ambiguous. The ends were cut back, 7 bases at V and 2 bases at J, with 17 bases in the middle. Germline CDR1 is MDHEN and CDR2 is SYDVKM. This CDR3 region has 15 residues. This CDR3 is CASTYNRRSNYGYTF. The CDR3 nucleotides are TGTGCCAGCACCTATAACCGGCGATCAAACTATGGCTACACCTTC.

This clonotype showed up just a few times. This chain links TRBV20-1 with TRBJ1-2; no firm D call. Trimming shortened V by 3 bases and J by 6 bases, and 26 bases separated the two germline ends. This CDR3 contains 17 residues. Germline V gene data show CDR1 as DFQATT and CDR2 as SNEGSKA (reference sequence). The CDR3 spells CSASNFGRQTLADGYTF. CDR3 in DNA: TGCAGTGCTAGTAATTTTGGACGTCAGACTCTAGCAGATGGCTACACCTTC.

The chain links TRBV29-1 to TRBJ2-5; the match to TRBD2 covers 8 bases. The V gene's germline CDR1 is SQVTM and CDR2 ANQGSEA. The ends lost 0 bases at V and 5 bases at J; junction bases unmatched: 11. This CDR3 contains 16 residues. The CDR3 spells CSVEDRWPGGRETQYF. The CDR3 region has the DNA TGCAGCGTTGAAGATCGGTGGCCGGGGGGGCGGGAGACCCAGTACTTC.

For the CDR3, the DNA is TGTGCCAGCAGCCATCCAGGGGACAATGAGCAGTTCTTC. This translates into CASSHPGDNEQFF. The rearrangement joins TRBV5-4 to TRBJ2-1, with D tentatively TRBD1 (6 bases). Germline loops: CDR1 SGHNT, CDR2 YYREEE (reference sequence). The CDR3 runs to 13 residues. The V end was cut by 4 bases, the J end by 5 bases, with 10 bases between.

V and J are TRBV2 and TRBJ2-5; D assignment may be TRBD1 or TRBD2 (5 bases each). V dropped 6 bases and J dropped 3 bases, with 14 bases sitting between them. CDR1 is SNHLY and CDR2 is FYNNEI in the germline V gene. CDR3 length: 14 residues. In DNA, the CDR3 is TGTGCCAGCAGCCAGGGACGGGGTAAAGAGACCCAGTACTTC. Its protein product is CASSQGRGKETQYF.

The V call is TRBV27, the J call TRBJ2-5; the D gene is possibly TRBD1 (5 bases). The V end was cut by 2 bases, the J end by 5 bases, with 18 bases between. Germline CDR1 MNHEY, CDR2 SMNVEV (reference sequence). The CDR3 is 16 amino acids. The CDR3 coding sequence is TGTGCCAGCAGTTTAGGTCAGGGTTTGGTCACCGAGACCCAGTACTTC. Amino acid sequence: CASSLGQGLVTETQYF.

This sequence joins TRBV7-9 and TRBJ2-5, with D perhaps assigned TRBD1 or TRBD2 (5 bases each). The germline V gene has CDR1 SEHNR and CDR2 FQNEAQ (reference sequence). Trimming stripped 0 bases from V and 5 bases from J, with 13 bases between. The CDR3 loop spans 15 amino acids. The CDR3 spells CASSLARDHRETQYF. In DNA form, the CDR3 reads TGTGCCAGCAGCTTAGCTCGGGACCACAGGGAGACCCAGTACTTC.

This rearrangement joins TRBV4-1 to TRBJ1-2; a weak D match, TRBD1 (6 bases). Germline-derived CDR1 and CDR2 are MGHRA and YSYEKL. This CDR3 has 14 residues. V was trimmed by 4 bases and J by 3 bases, leaving 12 bases between them. DNA of the CDR3: TGCGCCAGCAGCCCCGGGACAACTTACTATGGCTACACCTTC. This sequence encodes CASSPGTTYYGYTF.

This sequence joins TRBV27 and TRBJ2-5; weak D call: TRBD2 (5 bases). This CDR3 comprises 18 residues. Trimming removed 2 bases at V and 11 bases at J, with 30 bases between. The germline CDR1 and CDR2 sequences are MNHEY and SMNVEV (reference sequence). The CDR3 here is CASSLDSLGGSAYNGQYF. In DNA form, the CDR3 reads TGTGCCAGCAGTTTAGACTCCCTCGGCGGGTCTGCCTACAATGGGCAGTACTTC.

The V call is TRBV6-2 or TRBV6-3, the J call TRBJ2-1, with D perhaps TRBD2 (5 bases). Trimming pared 6 bases from V and 14 bases from J, leaving 17 bases between. Germline V gives CDR1 MNHEY, CDR2 SVGEGT. The CDR3 sequence is 12 residues long. DNA for the CDR3: TGTGCCAGCAGCTGGATCCGGGGTATCGAGTTCTTC. As protein: CASSWIRGIEFF.

This sequence joins TRBV14 and TRBJ1-2, with 7 nucleotides matching TRBD1. V lost 2 bases to trimming and J lost 2 bases; unmatched junction nucleotides: 8. This CDR3 has 16 residues. CDR1 and CDR2 (germline): SGHDN, FVKESK. For the CDR3, the DNA is TGTGCCAGCAGCCAACTATACAGGGGAGGGAACTATGGCTACACCTTC. This sequence encodes CASSQLYRGGNYGYTF. The whole variable domain, remainder taken from reference TRBV14 and TRBJ1-2, is EAGVTQFPSHSVIEKGQTVTLRCDPISGHDNLYWYRRVMGKEIKFLLHFVKESKQDESGMPNNRFLAERTGGTYSTLKVQPAELEDSGVYFCASSQLYRGGNYGYTFGSGTRLTVV.

The chain links TRBV7-2 to TRBJ1-2, with 10 positions matching TRBD1. The CDR3 runs to 16 residues. Germline CDR1 reads SGHTA; CDR2 reads FQGNSA. The junction had 7 bases not matched to a gene; V was cut back by 0 bases and J by 6 bases. The CDR3 nucleotides are TGTGCCAGCAGCTTAGCCGCAGACAGGGGGCCCCATGGCTACACCTTC. Its translation: CASSLAADRGPHGYTF.

This rearrangement joins TRBV7-2 to TRBJ2-1, with D perhaps TRBD1 (5 bases). The ends were cut back, 5 bases at V and 0 bases at J, with 17 bases in the middle. CDR1 is SGHTA, CDR2 FQGNSA, per germline. This CDR3 is 17 amino acids long. The CDR3 sequence is CASSPYVRQSSYNEQFF. CDR3 bases: TGTGCCAGCAGCCCCTACGTGCGACAGAGCTCCTACAATGAGCAGTTCTTC.

This chain joins TRBV7-8 and TRBJ1-1; D uncertain. This CDR3 is built from 18 residues. V was cut by 5 bases and J by 0 bases, with 22 bases left in between. The germline gives CDR1 SGHVS, CDR2 FQNEAQ. In nucleotides, the CDR3 is TGTGCCAGCAGCGCAACGGTTCCCCATCGGGTCCTGAACACTGAAGCTTTCTTT. This gives the protein CASSATVPHRVLNTEAFF.

V and J are TRBV12-3 or TRBV12-4 and TRBJ1-5, with 9 bases fitting TRBD1. CDR3 length equals 17 residues. V was clipped by 2 bases and J by 3 bases; unmatched bases: 8. The CDR3 loop is CASSLPRTGEFNQPQHF. The CDR3 nucleotides are TGTGCCAGCAGTTTACCAAGGACAGGGGAATTCAATCAGCCCCAGCATTTT.

This clonotype was picked up a small number of times. This sequence joins TRBV7-2 and TRBJ1-2, with D hard to call. Germline assignment: CDR1 SGHTA and CDR2 FQGNSA. This CDR3 has 13 amino acids. V was cut by 5 bases and J by 2 bases, with 9 bases left in between. Here the CDR3 reads CASSPEKNYGYTF. The DNA for the CDR3 is TGTGCCAGCAGCCCAGAAAAGAACTATGGCTACACCTTC.